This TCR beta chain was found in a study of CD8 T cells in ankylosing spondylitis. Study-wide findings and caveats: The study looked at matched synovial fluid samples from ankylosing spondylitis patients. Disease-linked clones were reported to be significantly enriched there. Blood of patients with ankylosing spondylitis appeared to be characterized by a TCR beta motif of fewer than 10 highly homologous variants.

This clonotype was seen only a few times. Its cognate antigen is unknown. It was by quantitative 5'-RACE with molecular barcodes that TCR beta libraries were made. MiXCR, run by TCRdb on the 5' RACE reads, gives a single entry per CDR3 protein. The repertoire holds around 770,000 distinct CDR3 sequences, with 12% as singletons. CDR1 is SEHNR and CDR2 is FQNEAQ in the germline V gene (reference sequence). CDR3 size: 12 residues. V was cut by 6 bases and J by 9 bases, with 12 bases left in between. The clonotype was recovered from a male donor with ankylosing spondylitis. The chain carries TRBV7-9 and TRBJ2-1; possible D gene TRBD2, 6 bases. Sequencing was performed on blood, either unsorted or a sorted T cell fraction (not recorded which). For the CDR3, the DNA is TGTGCCAGCAGGCCGGGGGACCGTGAGCAGTTCTTC. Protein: CASRPGDREQFF.